The 14 T cell receptor beta chains reported below all come from one sample, sequenced in a study of ipilimumab plus nivolumab after autologous stem cell transplantation. The assay was immunoSEQ multiplex PCR, and TCRdb's table has in-frame clones only and misses some. The repertoire holds 20,000 to 25,000 clones, with 70% to 90% as singletons. The specimen was PBMCs, collected in a trial of ipilimumab plus nivolumab as post-transplant consolidation. Every receptor here comes from a male donor with diffuse large B-cell lymphoma.

This clone has only a few counts. The rearrangement links TRBV19 to TRBJ2-6, with TRBD1 as a possible D gene (5 bases). The CDR3 is 14 residues long. Germline CDR1 LNHDA, CDR2 SQIVND (reference sequence). The germline V and J ends were trimmed by 5 bases and 12 bases, with 17 bases remaining between them. Here the CDR3 DNA reads TGTGCCAGTAGTCCCAGGGTCAATGACCGCGTCCTGACTTTC. Amino acid sequence: CASSPRVNDRVLTF. Based on the CDR3 plus reference TRBV19 and TRBJ2-6, the full variable domain is DGGITQSPKYLFRKEGQNVTLSCEQNLNHDAMYWYRQDPGQGLRLIYYSQIVNDFQKGDIAEGYSVSREKKESFPLTVTSAQKNPTAFYLCASSPRVNDRVLTFGAGSRLTVL.

V is TRBV7-2 and J is TRBJ1-1; D gene uncertain. This CDR3 is 13 amino acids long. V gave up 3 bases and J gave up 2 bases, with 7 bases separating them. Germline CDR1 SGHTA, CDR2 FQGNSA. CDR3 region: CASSFASNTEAFF. The CDR3 DNA reads as TGTGCCAGCAGCTTTGCCAGCAACACTGAAGCTTTCTTT.

This chain links TRBV10-2 with TRBJ2-7; TRBD1 matches 9 bases. The CDR3 covers 14 residues. With V trimmed by 4 bases and J by 2 bases, 3 bases remained unmatched. Germline V gives CDR1 WSHSY, CDR2 SAAADI. The CDR3 bases are TGCGCCAGCAGTGGAACAGGGGGCCCCTACGAGCAGTACTTC. Protein sequence: CASSGTGGPYEQYF.

This chain connects TRBV7-6 to TRBJ2-7; D is ambiguous. Germline V gene lookup returns CDR1 SGHVS and CDR2 FNYEAQ. Trimming shortened V by 5 bases and J by 5 bases, and 7 bases separated the two germline ends. This CDR3 spans 11 amino acids. CDR3 loop: CASSHPDEQYF. CDR3 DNA sequence: TGTGCCAGCAGCCATCCTGACGAGCAGTACTTC.

On this clone: The sample carries other DNA sequences with the same CDR3. The rearrangement links TRBV6-6 to TRBJ2-7; D call uncertain. The germline gives CDR1 MNHNY, CDR2 SVGAGI (reference sequence). The CDR3 has 11 amino acids. V lost 6 bases to trimming and J lost 4 bases, with 7 bases between them. The CDR3 here is CASSQLYEQYF. In DNA form, the CDR3 reads TGTGCCAGCAGCCAACTATACGAGCAGTACTTC.

The chain uses TRBV4-2 and TRBJ1-2; possibly TRBD1 for D (6 bases). CDR1 is LGHNA and CDR2 is YNFKEQ in the germline V gene. The CDR3 runs 14 residues. V dropped 3 bases and J dropped 4 bases, with 12 bases sitting between them. The CDR3 DNA follows: TGTGCCAGCAGCCATGCCACAGGGTCCTATGGCTACACCTTC. Translated, it gives CASSHATGSYGYTF.

This clone was recorded once. The genes are TRBV7-9 and TRBJ1-1, with a weak D call TRBD1 (6 bases). Between the trimmed V and J ends, which lost 7 bases and 3 bases, there was a span of 18 bases. The CDR3 contains 15 residues. CDR1 is SEHNR, CDR2 FQNEAQ, per germline (reference sequence). CDR3 DNA sequence: TGTGCCAGCACCCAAGGCAGGGGCGAGGACACTGAAGCTTTCTTT. Translation gives CASTQGRGEDTEAFF.

This clone was seen only a few times. The J gene is TRBJ2-5, the V gene TRBV6-1, with a tentative D call TRBD2 (5 bases). CDR1 MNHNS and CDR2 SASEGT come from the germline V gene. The V and J ends lost 2 bases and 3 bases respectively, with 10 bases between them. This CDR3 region has 14 residues. This chain's CDR3 is CASSELGVKETQYF. CDR3 sequence (DNA): TGTGCCAGCAGTGAATTGGGAGTAAAAGAGACCCAGTACTTC.

This clone was seen just once. This chain uses TRBV7-3 with TRBJ2-3, with 8 bases identical to TRBD2. The germline V gene encodes CDR1 SGHTA and CDR2 FQGTGA. The V and J ends lost 4 bases and 3 bases, in that order; junction bases with no gene match: 3. CDR3 size: 14 residues. CDR3 sequence: CASSSGGSTDTQYF. The CDR3 DNA is TGTGCCAGCAGCTCGGGGGGGTCGACAGATACGCAGTATTTT.

The V and J genes are TRBV5-1 and TRBJ2-5; D ambiguous. The CDR3 totals 15 residues. The V end lost 0 bases, the J end lost 2 bases, and 11 bases lay between the germline ends. The germline V gene has CDR1 SGHRS and CDR2 YFSETQ. The DNA of the CDR3 is TGCGCCAGCAGCTTGGCCGGGCGCAGACAAGAGACCCAGTACTTC. As protein: CASSLAGRRQETQYF.

This chain uses TRBV5-4 with TRBJ1-2; the D is unclear. CDR1 SGHNT and CDR2 YYREEE come from the germline V gene (reference sequence). The V gene lost 2 bases and the J gene lost 2 bases, with 10 bases spanning the gap. CDR3 length equals 14 residues. The CDR3 is CASSFDSLNYGYTF. As DNA, the CDR3 is TGTGCCAGCAGCTTTGATAGTTTAAACTATGGCTACACCTTC.

The chain combines TRBV28 with TRBJ1-2, with 7 bases fitting TRBD1. Germline V gives CDR1 MDHEN, CDR2 SYDVKM. This CDR3 spans 17 amino acids. The V segment lost 6 bases and the J segment 0 bases; nucleotides outside the gene matches: 13. Here the CDR3 DNA reads TGTGCCAGCAGCTTCTCCGGGACAGCAAACTCTAACTATGGCTACACCTTC. Its translation is CASSFSGTANSNYGYTF.

J is TRBJ1-1 and V is TRBV19; D is ambiguous. This CDR3 is 14 amino acids long. Per the germline V gene, CDR1 is LNHDA and CDR2 is SQIVND (reference sequence). V was shortened by 5 bases and J by 11 bases, with 21 bases between the two germline ends. The CDR3 reads CASSHPGGLDGAFF. CDR3 sequence (DNA): TGTGCCAGTAGTCACCCAGGAGGGCTCGATGGGGCTTTCTTT. The variable domain in full, with the rest retrieved from reference TRBV19 and TRBJ1-1, is DGGITQSPKYLFRKEGQNVTLSCEQNLNHDAMYWYRQDPGQGLRLIYYSQIVNDFQKGDIAEGYSVSREKKESFPLTVTSAQKNPTAFYLCASSHPGGLDGAFFGQGTRLTVV.

In its sample, this clone was seen once. The gene calls are TRBV5-4 and TRBJ2-2; 11 nucleotides match TRBD2. The CDR3 totals 16 residues. Germline loops: CDR1 SGHNT, CDR2 YYREEE (reference sequence). V lost 3 bases, J lost 7 bases, and 8 bases stayed unmatched. CDR3 sequence (DNA): TGTGCCAGCAGCTCCGGGACTAGCGGAGGAGGCGGGGAGCTGTTTTTT. This encodes CASSSGTSGGGGELFF.